The clone carrying this T cell receptor (beta chain) showed up just a few times. Antigen unknown. This sample stems from a study of CD8+ T cells in alopecia areata. cDNA prepared by RNA extraction and subsequent reverse transcription served as the template for sequencing. The data were produced by immunoSEQ multiplex PCR, yet TCRdb's version contains in-frame clones alone and is incomplete. Here the sample spans about 200,000 clones, roughly three fifths being singletons. Sorting from PBMCs produced CD4+ and CD8+ T cells. Findings of the study overall: Whereas mice showed it more clearly, TCR sharing across patients was murkier, possibly because of HLA. Normal skin's resident alphabeta T cells are sequenced alongside lesional scalp T cells. In lesional scalp, particularly from alopecia totalis/universalis, clonality was higher than in normal scalp.

The J segment lost 7 bases and the V segment lost 6 bases, leaving 10 bases of the junction unmatched. Per the germline V gene, CDR1 is SQVTM and CDR2 is ANQGSEA. This CDR3 comprises 14 residues. The chain carries TRBV29-1 and TRBJ2-7, with 12 positions matching TRBD1. The specimen sequenced was CD8+ T cells sorted from blood. The origin of this receptor is a human donor in good health. CDR3 in amino acids: CSVDPGQGAPEQYF. CDR3 bases: TGCAGCGTGGACCCGGGACAGGGGGCGCCGGAGCAGTACTTC.